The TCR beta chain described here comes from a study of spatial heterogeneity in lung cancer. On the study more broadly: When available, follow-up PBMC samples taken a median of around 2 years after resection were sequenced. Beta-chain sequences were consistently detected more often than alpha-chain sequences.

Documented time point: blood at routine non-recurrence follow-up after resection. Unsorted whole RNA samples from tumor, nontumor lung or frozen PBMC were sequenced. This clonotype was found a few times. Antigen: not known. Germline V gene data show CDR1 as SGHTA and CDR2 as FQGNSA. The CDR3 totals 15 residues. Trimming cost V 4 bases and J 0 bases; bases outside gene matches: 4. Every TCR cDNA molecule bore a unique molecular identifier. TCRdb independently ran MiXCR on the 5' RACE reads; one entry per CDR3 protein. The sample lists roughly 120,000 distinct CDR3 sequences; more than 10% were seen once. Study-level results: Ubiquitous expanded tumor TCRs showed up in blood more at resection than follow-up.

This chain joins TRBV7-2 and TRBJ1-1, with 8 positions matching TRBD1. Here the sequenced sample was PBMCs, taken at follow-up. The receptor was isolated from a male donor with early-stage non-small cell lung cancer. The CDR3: CASSWDRRLNTEAFF. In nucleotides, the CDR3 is TGTGCCAGCAGCTGGGACAGGAGATTGAACACTGAAGCTTTCTTT.